In its sample, the clone carrying this TCR beta chain was seen a few times. V dropped 3 bases and J dropped 3; count of bases not matched to a gene: 2. Germline V gives CDR1 SGDLS, CDR2 YYNGEE. CDR3 length: 13 residues. These data belong to a study of shared clonotypes between healthy human individuals. Genomic DNA of each subset was evenly split across several immunoSEQ plates. Method: immunoSEQ multiplex PCR; TCRdb's copy keeps in-frame clones and lacks some. The repertoire consists of roughly 100,000 clones, with less than 75% occurring once and the leading ten covering around 26%. Sequencing used memory CD8+ T cells sorted from blood. Specified subset: CD45RO+ cells pooled with CCR7-negative TemRA cells. The clonotype originates from a woman in her thirties in good health. The J gene is TRBJ2-7, the V gene TRBV9; 8 positions agree with TRBD2. The CDR3 sequence is CASSGSGSYEQYF. CDR3 nucleotides: TGTGCCAGCAGCGGAAGCGGGAGCTACGAGCAGTACTTC.